This T cell receptor beta chain was obtained from a study of PD-1 blockade in mismatch repair-deficient tumors. TCRdb keeps only in-frame clones here, not all; method: immunoSEQ multiplex PCR. The sample holds 100,000 or so clones, 82% seen once. This CDR3 has 11 amino acids. Trimming took off 1 base at V and 10 bases at J, with 6 bases between the two ends. The germline CDR1 and CDR2 sequences are LNHDA and SQIVND (reference sequence). PCR or immunohistochemistry showed mismatch repair deficiency in every enrolled patient. This sequence originates from an adult with mismatch repair-deficient cancer. The chain employs TRBV19 and TRBJ2-3; D is perhaps TRBD1 (5 bases). The sequenced sample was peripheral blood, obtained about eight months after starting pembrolizumab. The CDR3 region is CASSIAGSQYF. The CDR3 coding sequence is TGTGCCAGTAGTATAGCAGGGTCGCAGTATTTT.